The rows below give T cell receptor beta chains drawn from one sample of a study of radiation and T cells in renal cell carcinoma. Assay: immunoSEQ multiplex PCR; the TCRdb copy retains only in-frame clones and omits some. The data contain under 100,000 clones, 84% of them singletons. Sequencing was performed on blood, taken from a patient whose treatment included radiotherapy and nephrectomy. The receptors originated from a man aged 55-75 years with renal cell carcinoma. CDR3s include the opening cysteine and the closing phenylalanine or tryptophan. D genes are given only for firm matches. Some rows have no size entry. The others give once, few or many, or a class for an expanded clone.

j_gene: TRBJ2-7
v_gene: TRBV15
d_gene: .
abundance: .
CDR3nt: TGTGCCACCAGCAGAGTCGAAGAAGGGAAGGGGTTTCGAGAGCAGTACTTC
CDR3aa: CATSRVEEGKGFREQYF

j_gene: TRBJ2-3
v_gene: TRBV4-1
d_gene: .
abundance: .
CDR3nt: TGCGCCAGCAGCCAATTTGGGACAGATACGCAGTATTTT
CDR3aa: CASSQFGTDTQYF

j_gene: TRBJ2-2
v_gene: TRBV7-2
d_gene: .
abundance: .
CDR3nt: TGTGCCAGCAGCTTGAGTGGGGGCACCGGGGAGCTGTTTTTT
CDR3aa: CASSLSGGTGELFF

j_gene: TRBJ2-2
v_gene: TRBV5-5
d_gene: .
abundance: .
CDR3nt: TGTGCCAGCAGCTTGGTGCGACTGAACACCGGGGAGCTGTTTTTT
CDR3aa: CASSLVRLNTGELFF

j_gene: TRBJ1-3
v_gene: TRBV6-5
d_gene: .
abundance: .
CDR3nt: TGTGCCAGCAGTTACTCAGGGCTCTCTGGAAACACCATATATTTT
CDR3aa: CASSYSGLSGNTIYF

j_gene: TRBJ1-1
v_gene: TRBV4-1
d_gene: .
abundance: .
CDR3nt: TGCGCCAGCAGACCGGGTAGAGGGGATGGCACTGAAGCTTTCTTT
CDR3aa: CASRPGRGDGTEAFF

j_gene: TRBJ2-1
v_gene: TRBV27
d_gene: .
abundance: .
CDR3nt: TGTGCCAGCAGTTTGGGGAATGAGCAGTTCTTC
CDR3aa: CASSLGNEQFF

j_gene: TRBJ2-3
v_gene: TRBV6-1
d_gene: TRBD2
abundance: few
CDR3nt: TGTGCCAGCAGCACTAGCGGGACAACAGATACGCAGTATTTT
CDR3aa: CASSTSGTTDTQYF

j_gene: TRBJ1-1
v_gene: TRBV7-9
d_gene: .
abundance: few
CDR3nt: TGTGCCAGCAGCTTTCAGCGATCGAACACTGAAGCTTTCTTT
CDR3aa: CASSFQRSNTEAFF

j_gene: TRBJ1-5
v_gene: TRBV9
d_gene: .
abundance: .
CDR3nt: TGTGCCAGCAGCGGCGGGGGGGATGGGAGCAATCAGCCCCAGCATTTT
CDR3aa: CASSGGGDGSNQPQHF

j_gene: TRBJ2-5
v_gene: TRBV4-3
d_gene: TRBD2
abundance: .
CDR3nt: TGCGCCAGCAGCCCAGGCGGGAGGCCCCAAGAGACCCAGTACTTC
CDR3aa: CASSPGGRPQETQYF

j_gene: TRBJ1-2
v_gene: TRBV27
d_gene: .
abundance: .
CDR3nt: TGTGCCAGCAGTACGTCAAATTCCCGCGCGGGGAAGGGCTACACCTTC
CDR3aa: CASSTSNSRAGKGYTF

j_gene: TRBJ2-1
v_gene: TRBV5-1
d_gene: TRBD2
abundance: .
CDR3nt: TGCGCCAGCAGCTTTGTGTTGGGACTAGCGGGAGTTAACAATGAGCAGTTCTTC
CDR3aa: CASSFVLGLAGVNNEQFF

j_gene: TRBJ2-6
v_gene: TRBV14
d_gene: TRBD1
abundance: .
CDR3nt: TGTGCCAGCAGCCCCCGGACAGGGGGCGTTTCTGGGGCCAACGTCCTGACTTTC
CDR3aa: CASSPRTGGVSGANVLTF

j_gene: TRBJ2-1
v_gene: TRBV29-1
d_gene: TRBD1
abundance: .
CDR3nt: TGCAGCGTTTTTAACAGGGGCAATGAGCAGTTCTTC
CDR3aa: CSVFNRGNEQFF

j_gene: TRBJ1-5
v_gene: TRBV7-6
d_gene: .
abundance: .
CDR3nt: TGTGCCAGCAGCGAATGGGGGGGGGTCAATCAGCCCCAGCATTTT
CDR3aa: CASSEWGGVNQPQHF

j_gene: TRBJ1-1
v_gene: TRBV6-5
d_gene: .
abundance: .
CDR3nt: TGTGCCAGCTCCGTTGGGGGAGGGACTGAAGCTTTCTTT
CDR3aa: CASSVGGGTEAFF

j_gene: TRBJ2-2
v_gene: TRBV27
d_gene: .
abundance: once
CDR3nt: TGTGCCAGCAGTTTATCAGTAACCGGGGAGCTGTTTTTT
CDR3aa: CASSLSVTGELFF

j_gene: TRBJ2-7
v_gene: TRBV9
d_gene: .
abundance: .
CDR3nt: TGTGCCAGCAACCGAAGGGGGGCCTACGAGCAGTACTTC
CDR3aa: CASNRRGAYEQYF

j_gene: TRBJ1-2
v_gene: TRBV7-2
d_gene: .
abundance: once
CDR3nt: TGTGCCAGCAGCTTAGCGCGGAGGGACGGCTACACCTTC
CDR3aa: CASSLARRDGYTF

j_gene: TRBJ1-5
v_gene: TRBV4-3
d_gene: TRBD1
abundance: .
CDR3nt: TGCGCCAGCAGCCGCCAGACAGGGATCAATCAGCCCCAGCATTTT
CDR3aa: CASSRQTGINQPQHF

j_gene: TRBJ2-1
v_gene: TRBV7-2
d_gene: TRBD1
abundance: .
CDR3nt: TGTGCCAGCAGCTTGGAGACAGGGTGGAATGAGCAGTTCTTC
CDR3aa: CASSLETGWNEQFF

j_gene: TRBJ2-7
v_gene: TRBV4-3
d_gene: TRBD2
abundance: .
CDR3nt: TGCGCCAGCAGCCAAGTGTATAGCGGGACATCCTACGAGCAGTACTTC
CDR3aa: CASSQVYSGTSYEQYF

j_gene: TRBJ2-7
v_gene: TRBV5-1
d_gene: TRBD1
abundance: .
CDR3nt: TGCGCCAGCAGCCGGACAGGGTTCGAGCAGTACTTC
CDR3aa: CASSRTGFEQYF

j_gene: TRBJ2-7
v_gene: TRBV28
d_gene: TRBD1
abundance: .
CDR3nt: TGTGCCAGCAGTGGATTGACAGGGATCTCGGGAGAGCAGTACTTC
CDR3aa: CASSGLTGISGEQYF

j_gene: TRBJ1-1
v_gene: TRBV2
d_gene: .
abundance: few
CDR3nt: TGTGCCAGCAGTGAAGGGGACACTGAAGCTTTCTTT
CDR3aa: CASSEGDTEAFF